This is a list of T cell receptor beta chains from one sample in a study of cytomegalovirus exposure and HLA in healthy donors. The protocol was immunoSEQ multiplex PCR, while the TCRdb copy is restricted to in-frame clones and leaves out a portion. The repertoire holds just under 80,000 clones, around 79% seen once, with 4.5% in the top ten. Source material: PBMCs. All receptors come from a man aged 40-49 years in good health and CMV-seronegative. Both conserved end residues are part of each CDR3. The order of the fields is clone size, J gene, D gene, CDR3 length, V gene, CDR3 DNA, CDR3 protein. D genes are given only for firm matches. The size field is filled for only some rows; it gives once, few, many or a size class.

>.|TRBJ1-5|.|17|TRBV5-6
TGTGCCAGCAGCTCGCACCTGGGGGGGAGCGGGAATCAGCCCCAGCATTTT
CASSSHLGGSGNQPQHF
>.|TRBJ2-7|TRBD2|15|TRBV7-2
TGTGCCAGCAGCCTCATCCTAGCGGGAGCTTCCGAGCAGTACTTC
CASSLILAGASEQYF
>.|TRBJ2-2|.|14|TRBV6-5
TGTGCCAGCAGTACCAACAGCTACACCGGGGAGCTGTTTTTT
CASSTNSYTGELFF
>.|TRBJ2-7|.|14|TRBV30
TGTGCCTGGAGTGTAGAGTGGACTTCCTACGAGCAGTACTTC
CAWSVEWTSYEQYF
>.|TRBJ2-3|TRBD1|16|TRBV18
TGTGCCAGCTCACCAGCGGACAGGGGGCACACAGATACGCAGTATTTT
CASSPADRGHTDTQYF
>once|TRBJ2-1|TRBD2|16|TRBV2
TGTGCCAGCAGTGAATTGGTGGGAGGGGCCTACAATGAGCAGTTCTTC
CASSELVGGAYNEQFF
>once|TRBJ1-2|.|14|TRBV5-4
TGTGCCAGCAGCCGCGGACGGACACCCTGGGGCTACACCTTC
CASSRGRTPWGYTF
>.|TRBJ1-3|.|15|TRBV5-1
TGCGCCAGCAGGTCGGATACAGGGTCTGGAAACACCATATATTTT
CASRSDTGSGNTIYF
>.|TRBJ1-2|.|14|TRBV9
TGTGCCAGCAGCCGCGACAGAACCCTTAGTGGCTACACCTTC
CASSRDRTLSGYTF
>once|TRBJ2-2|TRBD2|14|TRBV29-1
TGCAGCGTTCGAATCGGGGGGTCCCTCGGGGAGCTGTTTTTT
CSVRIGGSLGELFF
>.|TRBJ1-2|.|12|TRBV27
TGTGCCAGCATTCCCCCCCAGGATGGCTACACCTTC
CASIPPQDGYTF
>.|TRBJ2-2|.|14|TRBV9
TGTGCCAGCAGCGTACAGTCCTTTGGCGGGGAGCTGTTTTTT
CASSVQSFGGELFF
>.|TRBJ2-7|TRBD1|14|TRBV5-4
TGTGCCAGCAGCCGCGGGACAGGGTCCTACGAGCAGTACTTC
CASSRGTGSYEQYF
>.|TRBJ2-4|TRBD1|16|TRBV30
TGTGCCTGGAGCGCTGGGACAGATAAAGCCAAAAACATTCAGTACTTC
CAWSAGTDKAKNIQYF
>.|TRBJ2-5|.|14|TRBV6-6
TGTGCCAGCCACAACGCTAGCGTCTGGGAGACCCAGTACTTC
CASHNASVWETQYF
>.|TRBJ1-5|.|15|TRBV7-9
TGTGCCAGCAGCTTAGACGGGGGAGGGGATCAGCCCCAGCATTTT
CASSLDGGGDQPQHF
>.|TRBJ2-1|.|14|TRBV5-1
TGCGCCAGCAGCTTGACAAGCTCCTACAATGAGCAGTTCTTC
CASSLTSSYNEQFF
>.|TRBJ2-2|.|14|TRBV30
TGTGCCTGGAGTGACTACCTGAAAACCGGGGAGCTGTTTTTT
CAWSDYLKTGELFF
>.|TRBJ2-1|.|13|TRBV9
TGTGCCAGCAGCGTAGTGGGAGTGCCCGAGCAGTTCTTC
CASSVVGVPEQFF
>.|TRBJ2-7|TRBD1|17|TRBV30
TGTGCCTGGAGTGTACCTGTAGGGACAGGGGGATTCTACGAGCAGTACTTC
CAWSVPVGTGGFYEQYF
>.|TRBJ2-7|.|15|TRBV6-1
TGTGCCAGCAGTGAAGCGCAGGCATACACCTACGAGCAGTACTTC
CASSEAQAYTYEQYF
>.|TRBJ1-2|.|13|TRBV25-1
TGTGCCAGCAGTGCCCCGGCCGGGTATGGCTACACCTTC
CASSAPAGYGYTF
>once|TRBJ1-2|TRBD1|16|TRBV5-1
TGCGCCAGCAGCTCGGGGGACAGGGGGGCAAACTATGGCTACACCTTC
CASSSGDRGANYGYTF
>once|TRBJ2-5|TRBD2|15|TRBV19
TGTGCCAGTAGTATCCAGGGAGGGAGCCGGGAGACCCAGTACTTC
CASSIQGGSRETQYF
>.|TRBJ2-7|.|18|TRBV27
TGTGCCAGCAGTTTATCCCGGCCAGGGGCCAAATTCTCCTACGAGCAGTACTTC
CASSLSRPGAKFSYEQYF